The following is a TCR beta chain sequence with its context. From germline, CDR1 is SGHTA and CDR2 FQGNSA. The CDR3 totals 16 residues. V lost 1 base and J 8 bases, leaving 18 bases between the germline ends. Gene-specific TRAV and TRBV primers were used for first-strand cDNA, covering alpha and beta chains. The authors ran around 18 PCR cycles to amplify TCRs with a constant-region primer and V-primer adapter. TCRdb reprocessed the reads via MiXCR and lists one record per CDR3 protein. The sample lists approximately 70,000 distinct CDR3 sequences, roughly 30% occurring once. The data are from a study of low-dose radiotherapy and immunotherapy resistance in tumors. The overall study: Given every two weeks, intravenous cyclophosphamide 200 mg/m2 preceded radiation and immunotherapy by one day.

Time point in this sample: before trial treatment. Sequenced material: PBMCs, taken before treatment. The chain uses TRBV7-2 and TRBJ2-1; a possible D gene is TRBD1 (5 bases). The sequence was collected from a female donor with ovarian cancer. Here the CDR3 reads CASSLDPAGQRDEQFF. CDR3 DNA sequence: TGTGCCAGCAGCTTAGATCCGGCAGGGCAACGGGATGAGCAGTTCTTC.